Each of the 9 T cell receptor beta chains below was sequenced from the same sample in a study of blood T cell repertoires in COVID-19. Sequencing used immunoSEQ multiplex PCR; TCRdb keeps in-frame clones, though not all of them. The top ten hold roughly 17% of the sample, which has approximately 200,000 clones, 65% to 85% seen once. Material: peripheral blood. These receptors all come from a man between 60 and 75 years old with active or convalescent COVID-19.

V and J are TRBV3-1 (or the pseudogene TRBV3-2) and TRBJ2-2, with 7 bases matching TRBD2. CDR1 is LGHDT and CDR2 is YNNKEL in the germline V gene (reference sequence). This CDR3 is built from 18 residues. V was pared by 1 base and J by 0 bases, with 8 bases of the junction left unmatched. The DNA for the CDR3 is TGTGCCAGCAGCCAAGTCGGTAGCGGGTCTACGAACACCGGGGAGCTGTTTTTT. Amino acid sequence: CASSQVGSGSTNTGELFF.

The rearrangement links TRBV7-9 to TRBJ2-5, with TRBD1 matching 8 bases. The V gene's germline CDR1 is SEHNR and CDR2 FQNEAQ (reference sequence). CDR3 size: 13 residues. With V trimmed by 5 bases and J by 5 bases, 4 bases remained unmatched. CDR3 nucleotide sequence: TGTGCCAGCAGCGTGAACAGGGGGGAGACCCAGTACTTC. Translating gives CASSVNRGETQYF.

This chain joins TRBV5-1 and TRBJ2-7; D uncertain. Trimming removed 0 bases at V and 2 bases at J, with 9 bases between. The CDR3 has 14 amino acids. CDR1 is SGHRS and CDR2 is YFSETQ in the germline V gene. The CDR3 spells CASSLDRVTYEQYF. The CDR3 DNA reads as TGCGCCAGCAGCTTGGATCGGGTAACCTACGAGCAGTACTTC.

V usage is TRBV19 and J usage is TRBJ2-3, with 7 bases identical to TRBD2. The CDR3 covers 15 residues. Looked up from germline, CDR1 is LNHDA and CDR2 is SQIVND (reference sequence). The ends lost 0 bases at V and 6 bases at J; junction bases unmatched: 6. The CDR3 region is CASSIDLREADTQYF. The CDR3 DNA sequence: TGTGCCAGTAGTATAGATCTACGGGAGGCGGATACGCAGTATTTT.

The chain employs TRBV28 and TRBJ1-1, with D possibly matching TRBD1 (5 bases). Germline V gene lookup returns CDR1 MDHEN and CDR2 SYDVKM. Trimming left V 5 bases short and J 1 base short, with 11 bases between. This CDR3 has 14 amino acids. CDR3 in amino acids: CASSPGGTNTEAFF. CDR3 in DNA: TGTGCCAGCAGTCCCGGGGGGACGAACACTGAAGCTTTCTTT.

The chain joins TRBV28 to TRBJ2-1, with no clear D. The CDR3 extends over 14 amino acids. The germline CDR1 and CDR2 sequences are MDHEN and SYDVKM. Trimming took off 0 bases at V and 0 bases at J, with 3 bases between the two ends. CDR3 bases: TGTGCCAGCAGTTTATGGAGCTCCTACAATGAGCAGTTCTTC. Protein sequence: CASSLWSSYNEQFF.

The rearrangement links TRBV6-1 to TRBJ1-4, with TRBD1 as a possible D gene (5 bases). V lost 4 bases to trimming and J lost 3 bases, with 15 bases between them. Germline V gene data show CDR1 as MNHNS and CDR2 as SASEGT. This CDR3 has 16 residues. CDR3 DNA sequence: TGTGCCAGCAGTGGAATACAGGCGCTGTCTAATGAAAAACTGTTTTTT. Protein: CASSGIQALSNEKLFF.

The chain couples TRBV28 to TRBJ1-4; possibly TRBD1 for D (5 bases). CDR1 MDHEN and CDR2 SYDVKM come from the germline V gene. This CDR3 is built from 17 residues. Trimming removed 2 bases at V and 0 bases at J, with 13 bases between. The DNA of the CDR3 is TGTGCCAGCAGTTTAGACCCGGAGACAGCAACTAATGAAAAACTGTTTTTT. This gives the protein CASSLDPETATNEKLFF.

The chain joins TRBV5-1 to TRBJ2-1; 10 nucleotides agree with TRBD2. Germline-derived CDR1 and CDR2 are SGHRS and YFSETQ. The CDR3 loop spans 15 amino acids. Trimming cost V 7 bases and J 2 bases; bases outside gene matches: 6. The CDR3 spells CASGSTSGAYNEQFF. The CDR3 DNA follows: TGCGCCAGCGGATCTACTAGCGGGGCCTACAATGAGCAGTTCTTC.